Listed below are T cell receptor beta chains from one sample, sequenced in a study of T cells in localized non-small cell lung cancer. TCRdb's table, derived via immunoSEQ multiplex PCR, lists solely in-frame clones and lacks some. The data show under 65,000 clones, with roughly 90% seen just once and approximately 22% held by the top ten. Sequenced here: peripheral blood, sampled before any cancer treatment. These receptors all stem from a man aged 35 to 69 with stage I squamous cell lung carcinoma. The CDR3 runs from the conserved cysteine through the conserved F or W. The order of the fields is CDR3 protein, CDR3 DNA, V gene, CDR3 length, J gene, D gene. D genes are given only for firm matches.

CDR3 protein: CASSLVEGNQPQHF
CDR3 DNA: TGTGCCAGCAGCTTAGTCGAGGGCAATCAGCCCCAGCATTTT
V gene: TRBV7-2
CDR3 length: 14
J gene: TRBJ1-5
D gene: -

CDR3 protein: CASSLGTPAQALSADTEAFF
CDR3 DNA: TGTGCCAGCAGCTTAGGGACCCCAGCGCAGGCCCTTTCGGCCGACACTGAAGCTTTCTTT
V gene: TRBV7-8
CDR3 length: 20
J gene: TRBJ1-1
D gene: -

CDR3 protein: CASSRDRVIAGDYNEQFF
CDR3 DNA: TGTGCCAGCAGCCGGGACAGGGTGATAGCGGGGGACTACAATGAGCAGTTCTTC
V gene: TRBV5-6
CDR3 length: 18
J gene: TRBJ2-1
D gene: -

CDR3 protein: CAWSRLSGANVLTF
CDR3 DNA: TGTGCCTGGAGTAGGCTCTCTGGGGCCAACGTCCTGACTTTC
V gene: TRBV30
CDR3 length: 14
J gene: TRBJ2-6
D gene: -

CDR3 protein: CASSLQGKPYEQYF
CDR3 DNA: TGTGCCAGCAGCTTACAGGGGAAGCCCTACGAGCAGTACTTC
V gene: TRBV11-3
CDR3 length: 14
J gene: TRBJ2-7
D gene: -

CDR3 protein: CASSPSGGAGDTQYF
CDR3 DNA: TGTGCCAGCAGCCCTAGTGGGGGGGCCGGAGATACGCAGTATTTT
V gene: TRBV28
CDR3 length: 15
J gene: TRBJ2-3
D gene: -

CDR3 protein: CASSLGAYEQYF
CDR3 DNA: TGTGCCAGCAGCCTGGGAGCCTACGAGCAGTACTTC
V gene: TRBV5-6
CDR3 length: 12
J gene: TRBJ2-7
D gene: -

CDR3 protein: CASREPLRNTIYF
CDR3 DNA: TGTGCCAGCAGGGAACCCCTGAGAAACACCATATATTTT
V gene: TRBV2
CDR3 length: 13
J gene: TRBJ1-3
D gene: -

CDR3 protein: CASRKLWDSLYGYTF
CDR3 DNA: TGTGCCAGCAGAAAGCTCTGGGACAGCCTCTATGGCTACACCTTC
V gene: TRBV6-5
CDR3 length: 15
J gene: TRBJ1-2
D gene: TRBD1

CDR3 protein: CATIPSGPYGYTF
CDR3 DNA: TGTGCCACCATACCGTCAGGCCCCTATGGCTACACCTTC
V gene: TRBV28
CDR3 length: 13
J gene: TRBJ1-2
D gene: -

CDR3 protein: CAWRRDENYGYTF
CDR3 DNA: TGTGCCTGGCGCCGGGACGAGAACTATGGCTACACCTTC
V gene: TRBV30
CDR3 length: 13
J gene: TRBJ1-2
D gene: -

CDR3 protein: CASSFHGVGGTSSYEQYF
CDR3 DNA: TGTGCCAGCAGTTTCCACGGGGTAGGGGGAACAAGCTCCTACGAGCAGTACTTC
V gene: TRBV27
CDR3 length: 18
J gene: TRBJ2-7
D gene: -

CDR3 protein: CASSQTGVGETQYF
CDR3 DNA: TGTGCCAGCAGCCAGACGGGAGTGGGAGAGACCCAGTACTTC
V gene: TRBV14
CDR3 length: 14
J gene: TRBJ2-5
D gene: -

CDR3 protein: CAISDSGRGSYNEQFF
CDR3 DNA: TGTGCCATCAGTGATAGCGGGAGGGGTTCCTACAATGAGCAGTTCTTC
V gene: TRBV10-3
CDR3 length: 16
J gene: TRBJ2-1
D gene: TRBD2

CDR3 protein: CASGIRDAEDEQFF
CDR3 DNA: TGTGCCAGCGGGATCCGGGACGCCGAAGATGAGCAGTTCTTC
V gene: TRBV11-3
CDR3 length: 14
J gene: TRBJ2-1
D gene: -

CDR3 protein: CASSQAVRTFTGELFF
CDR3 DNA: TGCGCCAGCAGCCAAGCGGTCCGAACGTTCACCGGGGAGCTGTTTTTT
V gene: TRBV4-1
CDR3 length: 16
J gene: TRBJ2-2
D gene: -

CDR3 protein: CASSSEGQLSYNEQFF
CDR3 DNA: TGTGCCAGCAGCTCTGAGGGACAGCTCTCCTACAATGAGCAGTTCTTC
V gene: TRBV7-3
CDR3 length: 16
J gene: TRBJ2-1
D gene: TRBD1

CDR3 protein: CASSPRQGAGGNIQYF
CDR3 DNA: TGTGCCAGTAGTCCCCGACAGGGGGCCGGGGGAAACATTCAGTACTTC
V gene: TRBV19
CDR3 length: 16
J gene: TRBJ2-4
D gene: TRBD1

CDR3 protein: CASSERPSGAYEQYF
CDR3 DNA: TGTGCCAGCAGCGAACGCCCTAGCGGGGCCTACGAGCAGTACTTC
V gene: TRBV7-9
CDR3 length: 15
J gene: TRBJ2-7
D gene: TRBD2

CDR3 protein: CASSLVGSPVSGANVLTF
CDR3 DNA: TGTGCCAGCTCACTTGTAGGGTCCCCTGTCTCTGGGGCCAACGTCCTGACTTTC
V gene: TRBV18
CDR3 length: 18
J gene: TRBJ2-6
D gene: -

CDR3 protein: CASSLTGGLAGDTDTQYF
CDR3 DNA: TGTGCCAGCAGTCTGACAGGGGGGTTAGCGGGAGATACAGATACGCAGTATTTT
V gene: TRBV27
CDR3 length: 18
J gene: TRBJ2-3
D gene: -

CDR3 protein: CSAPFGEQFF
CDR3 DNA: TGCAGTGCCCCTTTCGGGGAGCAGTTCTTC
V gene: TRBV20-1
CDR3 length: 10
J gene: TRBJ2-1
D gene: -

CDR3 protein: CASSQDRQGREQYF
CDR3 DNA: TGCGCCAGCAGCCAAGATCGACAGGGAAGGGAGCAGTACTTC
V gene: TRBV4-3
CDR3 length: 14
J gene: TRBJ2-7
D gene: TRBD1

CDR3 protein: CASSSTGSKTQYF
CDR3 DNA: TGTGCCAGCAGTTCGACAGGGTCGAAGACCCAGTACTTC
V gene: TRBV27
CDR3 length: 13
J gene: TRBJ2-5
D gene: TRBD1

CDR3 protein: CASTRGGPSYEQYF
CDR3 DNA: TGTGCCAGCACCCGGGGAGGGCCCTCCTACGAGCAGTACTTC
V gene: TRBV2
CDR3 length: 14
J gene: TRBJ2-7
D gene: TRBD2

CDR3 protein: CASSLAAGVQETQYF
CDR3 DNA: TGTGCCAGCAGCTTAGCTGCCGGAGTCCAAGAGACCCAGTACTTC
V gene: TRBV7-9
CDR3 length: 15
J gene: TRBJ2-5
D gene: -

CDR3 protein: CASSQRHRTSGSVSSGANVLTF
CDR3 DNA: TGTGCCAGCAGCCAACGCCATCGGACTAGCGGGAGTGTAAGCTCTGGGGCCAACGTCCTGACTTTC
V gene: TRBV4-2
CDR3 length: 22
J gene: TRBJ2-6
D gene: TRBD2

CDR3 protein: CASSRDRVTDTQYF
CDR3 DNA: TGTGCCAGCAGCCGGGACAGGGTAACAGATACGCAGTATTTT
V gene: TRBV14
CDR3 length: 14
J gene: TRBJ2-3
D gene: TRBD1

CDR3 protein: CASSSRGRGRNEQFF
CDR3 DNA: TGTGCCAGCAGCTCGCGCGGAAGGGGGCGGAATGAGCAGTTCTTC
V gene: TRBV7-2
CDR3 length: 15
J gene: TRBJ2-1
D gene: TRBD1

CDR3 protein: CASRVEPNTEAFF
CDR3 DNA: TGTGCCAGCAGAGTAGAACCGAACACTGAAGCTTTCTTT
V gene: TRBV6-5
CDR3 length: 13
J gene: TRBJ1-1
D gene: -

CDR3 protein: CASSVSSGSETQYF
CDR3 DNA: TGTGCCAGCAGCGTCTCTAGCGGGAGTGAGACCCAGTACTTC
V gene: TRBV7-2
CDR3 length: 14
J gene: TRBJ2-5
D gene: TRBD2

CDR3 protein: CASRPGPPVGSSSEKLFF
CDR3 DNA: TGTGCCAGTAGACCGGGACCCCCCGTCGGCTCCTCTAGTGAAAAACTGTTTTTT
V gene: TRBV19
CDR3 length: 18
J gene: TRBJ1-4
D gene: -

CDR3 protein: CASSSSGSYNEQFF
CDR3 DNA: TGTGCCAGCAGCTCTAGCGGGAGTTACAATGAGCAGTTCTTC
V gene: TRBV11-2
CDR3 length: 14
J gene: TRBJ2-1
D gene: TRBD2

CDR3 protein: CASSPQGTMETEAFF
CDR3 DNA: TGTGCCAGCTCACCACAGGGGACTATGGAGACTGAAGCTTTCTTT
V gene: TRBV18
CDR3 length: 15
J gene: TRBJ1-1
D gene: -

CDR3 protein: CASLGQGNTGELFF
CDR3 DNA: TGTGCCAGCCTGGGACAGGGTAACACCGGGGAGCTGTTTTTT
V gene: TRBV25-1
CDR3 length: 14
J gene: TRBJ2-2
D gene: TRBD1